This T cell receptor beta chain was identified during a study of patients and donors after allogeneic stem cell transplantation. Germline CDR1 SEHNR, CDR2 FQNEAQ (reference sequence). Trimming removed 5 bases from V and 1 base from J, with 9 bases in between. The length of the CDR3 is 15 residues. TCRdb used MiXCR to reprocess the RT-PCR reads, holding one entry per CDR3 protein. The table has more than 150,000 distinct CDR3 sequences, about 40% seen once; the top ten hold about 30%. This chain joins TRBV7-9 and TRBJ1-6; D remains ambiguous. The source material was blood, either unsorted or a sorted T cell fraction (not recorded which). This sequence originates from a human donor who was either an allogeneic HSCT recipient or a stem cell or donor lymphocyte infusion donor (not recorded which). It is not recorded whose cells these are; they may come from a transplant donor. CDR3 in amino acids: CASSVDTSYNSPLHF. CDR3 DNA: TGTGCCAGCAGCGTAGACACTTCCTATAATTCACCCCTCCACTTT.